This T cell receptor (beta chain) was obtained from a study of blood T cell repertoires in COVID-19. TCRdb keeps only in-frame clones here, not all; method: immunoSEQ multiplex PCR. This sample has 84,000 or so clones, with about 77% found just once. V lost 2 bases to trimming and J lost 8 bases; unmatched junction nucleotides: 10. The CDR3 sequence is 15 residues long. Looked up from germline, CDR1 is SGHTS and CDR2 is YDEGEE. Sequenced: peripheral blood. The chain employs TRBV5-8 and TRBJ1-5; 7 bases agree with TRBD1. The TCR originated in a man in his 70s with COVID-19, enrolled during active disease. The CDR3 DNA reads TGTGCCAGCAGCTTTGGGCAGGGGGTTGGTGAGCCCCAGCATTTT. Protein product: CASSFGQGVGEPQHF.